The 5 T cell receptor beta chains below all came from one sample that was sequenced in a study of blood T cell repertoires in COVID-19. The table came from immunoSEQ multiplex PCR; TCRdb's copy has only in-frame clones and leaves some out. In the table there are 350,000 to 450,000 clones, 89% of which are singletons. The specimen sequenced was peripheral blood. Receptors originate from a woman in her thirties or forties with COVID-19, enrolled during active disease.

This chain joins TRBV27 and TRBJ1-5; D is uncertain. The CDR3 spans 14 residues. Germline V gives CDR1 MNHEY, CDR2 SMNVEV (reference sequence). With 5 bases removed from V and 2 bases from J, the gap between germline ends came to 10 bases. The CDR3 region is CASSAISGNQPQHF. The CDR3 nucleotides read TGTGCCAGCAGTGCCATAAGCGGCAATCAGCCCCAGCATTTT.

The gene calls are TRBV24-1 and TRBJ2-5, with 7 nucleotides matching TRBD2. CDR3 length equals 15 residues. Germline CDR1 KGHDR, CDR2 SFDVKD. Trimming at V came to 5 bases and at J to 0 bases, leaving 5 bases not matched to a gene. The CDR3 spells CATSGLAEDQETQYF. The CDR3, as DNA: TGTGCCACCAGTGGTCTAGCGGAAGACCAAGAGACCCAGTACTTC.

V gene TRBV2 combines with J gene TRBJ2-6; 8 nucleotides agree with TRBD1. In germline, CDR1 is SNHLY, CDR2 FYNNEI. The CDR3 spans 17 residues. Losses at the gene ends were 6 bases for V and 0 bases for J; bases not matched to a gene: 7. The CDR3 DNA follows: TGTGCCAGCAGGGACAGGGATCTCGTCTCTGGGGCCAACGTCCTGACTTTC. Its translation: CASRDRDLVSGANVLTF. Looking up the rest from reference TRBV2 and TRBJ2-6 gives the full variable domain: EPEVTQTPSHQVTQMGQEVILRCVPISNHLYFYWYRQILGQKVEFLVSFYNNEISEKSEIFDDQFSVERPDGSNFTLKIRSTKLEDSAMYFCASRDRDLVSGANVLTFGAGSRLTVL.

About this clone itself: The same CDR3 can be traced to other DNA sequences in this sample. V and J are TRBV28 and TRBJ2-7, with unresolved D. Germline loops: CDR1 MDHEN, CDR2 SYDVKM. This CDR3 has 11 residues. Trimming stripped 5 bases from V and 2 bases from J, with 4 bases between. CDR3 nucleotide sequence: TGTGCCAGCAGTCTTACCTACGAGCAGTACTTC. This encodes CASSLTYEQYF.

The rearrangement links TRBV27 to TRBJ2-1; 15 bases map to TRBD2. The trim removed 5 bases at V and 7 bases at J, leaving 6 bases unmatched. Germline CDR1 is MNHEY and CDR2 is SMNVEV (reference sequence). This CDR3 spans 16 amino acids. CDR3 sequence reads: CASSRGTSGGINEQFF. The CDR3, as DNA: TGTGCCAGCAGTCGCGGGACTAGCGGGGGGATAAATGAGCAGTTCTTC.